The source of this T cell receptor beta chain is a study of T cell repertoires in cytomegalovirus infection. Whole-study context: Indications came from public TCR beta signatures; they pointed to CMV infection and to a matching HLA type.

Study-level results: CMV-specific TCR beta clonotypes restricted by HLA-C dominated the ex vivo response.

Comments on this clonotype: Its antigen is unknown.

MiXCR was run by TCRdb on the reads, yielding one entry per CDR3 protein. The sample shows around 450,000 distinct CDR3 sequences, over 9% of them seen only once. The CDR3 is 13 amino acids. Germline assignment: CDR1 ENHRY and CDR2 SYGVKD. V was cut by 11 bases and J by 4 bases, with 14 bases left in between. The sequence came from a human donor in good health (CMV status not recorded). Some clones in this sample may be carry-over from other donors' samples. The sample comprised PBMCs. The chain links TRBV10-3 to TRBJ2-2, with D maybe TRBD2 (6 bases). Here the CDR3 reads CASLPGVTGELFF. The CDR3 bases are TGTGCCTCACTCCCGGGGGTCACCGGGGAGCTGTTTTTT.